The 16 T cell receptor beta chains presented below share a single source sample, sequenced in a study of T cell responses to AZD1222 COVID-19 vaccine. Clones were read by immunoSEQ multiplex PCR, and TCRdb kept only the in-frame ones, dropping some. This sample has about 260,000 clones, with 85% to 95% found just once. Sequenced here: peripheral blood, sampled on day 0 of AZD1222 vaccination. The source is an adult in good health.

The CDR3, as DNA: TGTGCCAGCAGCGCAAGACTAGCGGGCACCACCGGGGAGCTGTTTTTT. It yields the protein CASSARLAGTTGELFF. The chain employs TRBV9 and TRBJ2-2; the match to TRBD2 covers 10 bases. The CDR3 consists of 16 residues. Losses at the gene ends were 3 bases for V and 4 bases for J; bases not matched to a gene: 6. Germline V CDR1 and CDR2: SGDLS, YYNGEE.

The V call is TRBV6-5, the J call TRBJ2-7; 8 bases align to TRBD2. Losses at the gene ends were 0 bases for V and 4 bases for J; bases not matched to a gene: 5. The CDR3 loop spans 15 amino acids. The V gene's germline CDR1 is MNHEY and CDR2 SVGAGI. CDR3 amino acids: CASSYSGTRTYEQYF. The DNA for the CDR3 is TGTGCCAGCAGTTACTCAGGGACTAGAACGTACGAGCAGTACTTC.

This sequence joins TRBV9 and TRBJ1-4; TRBD1 aligns across 8 bases. Trimming removed 6 bases from V and 6 bases from J; junction bases left unmatched: 7. Germline CDR1 is SGDLS and CDR2 is YYNGEE. The length of the CDR3 is 14 residues. CDR3: CASKPGQADEKLFF. The DNA for the CDR3 is TGTGCCAGCAAACCGGGACAGGCGGATGAAAAACTGTTTTTT.

This chain joins TRBV28 and TRBJ1-1; the match to TRBD1 covers 11 bases. This CDR3 comprises 13 residues. Germline lookup yields CDR1 MDHEN and CDR2 SYDVKM. Unmatched junction bases numbered 1, after V lost 6 bases and J lost 4 bases. CDR3 region: CASRDRGRTEAFF. In nucleotides, the CDR3 is TGTGCCAGCAGGGACAGGGGGCGCACTGAAGCTTTCTTT.

V gene TRBV7-9 combines with J gene TRBJ2-5; TRBD1 aligns across 10 bases. J gave up 4 bases and V 5 bases, and 7 bases lay outside the gene matches. This CDR3 comprises 15 residues. Looked up from germline, CDR1 is SEHNR and CDR2 is FQNEAQ (reference sequence). The CDR3 reads CASSSLGTGVETQYF. The CDR3 nucleotides read TGTGCCAGCAGCAGCCTGGGGACAGGGGTAGAGACCCAGTACTTC.

The chain links TRBV3-1 (or the pseudogene TRBV3-2) to TRBJ1-6; D unclear. V shed 4 bases and J shed 0 bases, with 16 bases lying between them. Germline CDR1 is LGHDT and CDR2 is YNNKEL (reference sequence). The CDR3 consists of 18 residues. The CDR3 loop is CASSLTAPESSYNSPLHF. CDR3 DNA: TGTGCCAGCAGCCTAACCGCCCCAGAGAGCTCCTATAATTCACCCCTCCACTTT.

This chain connects TRBV28 to TRBJ1-1, with D maybe TRBD1 (6 bases). The CDR3 is 14 amino acids. The V end lost 7 bases, the J end lost 5 bases, and 17 bases lay between the germline ends. Germline V gene sequence: CDR1 MDHEN, CDR2 SYDVKM. The CDR3 region has the DNA TGTGCCAGCAACTTCGGGGGGCTCCGGACTGAAGCTTTCTTT. Translated, it gives CASNFGGLRTEAFF.

The J gene is TRBJ1-2, the V gene TRBV5-6; 7 bases align to TRBD1. V shed 0 bases and J 7 bases; nucleotides not matched to a gene: 9. Looked up from germline, CDR1 is SGHDT and CDR2 is YYEEEE. This CDR3 comprises 15 residues. The CDR3 DNA is TGTGCCAGCAGCTTGGGAGGGGGCGGAATGTTTGGCTACACCTTC. Its protein product is CASSLGGGGMFGYTF.

The chain links TRBV7-9 to TRBJ2-1, with D possibly TRBD2 on 7 matching bases. The germline CDR1 and CDR2 sequences are SEHNR and FQNEAQ (reference sequence). The CDR3 contains 16 residues. V was pared by 4 bases and J by 7 bases, with 20 bases between. This CDR3 reads CASSSRAGRGDNEQFF. The CDR3 DNA is TGTGCCAGCAGCTCCAGGGCAGGGAGGGGGGATAATGAGCAGTTCTTC.

The chain carries TRBV19 and TRBJ1-5, with D hard to call. Germline V gives CDR1 LNHDA, CDR2 SQIVND (reference sequence). The CDR3 consists of 15 residues. Trimming left V 3 bases short and J 0 bases short, with 9 bases between. The CDR3 bases are TGTGCCAGTAGTATTGGGCAGAATAGCAATCAGCCCCAGCATTTT. This codes for CASSIGQNSNQPQHF. Full variable domain (remainder filled in from reference TRBV19 and TRBJ1-5): DGGITQSPKYLFRKEGQNVTLSCEQNLNHDAMYWYRQDPGQGLRLIYYSQIVNDFQKGDIAEGYSVSREKKESFPLTVTSAQKNPTAFYLCASSIGQNSNQPQHFGDGTRLSIL.

This chain links TRBV28 with TRBJ1-1; D uncertain. The germline gives CDR1 MDHEN, CDR2 SYDVKM. The ends were cut back, 7 bases at V and 3 bases at J, with 15 bases in the middle. There are 14 residues in the CDR3. In DNA form, the CDR3 reads TGTGCCAGCACCCACGATAGGCCCCACACTGAAGCTTTCTTT. This translates into CASTHDRPHTEAFF.

The genes are TRBV7-9 and TRBJ1-3; D gene ambiguous. CDR1 is SEHNR and CDR2 is FQNEAQ in the germline V gene (reference sequence). The CDR3 runs 16 residues. The V gene lost 5 bases and the J gene lost 3 bases, with 17 bases spanning the gap. CDR3 residues: CASSPLGSLSGNTIYF. The CDR3 bases are TGTGCCAGCAGCCCCCTGGGGTCCCTCAGTGGAAACACCATATATTTT.

The V call is TRBV7-2, the J call TRBJ1-6; D possibly corresponds to TRBD1 (6 bases). Trimming shortened V by 1 base and J by 7 bases, and 8 bases separated the two germline ends. CDR3 length: 14 residues. The V gene's germline CDR1 is SGHTA and CDR2 FQGNSA. CDR3 protein: CASSLVDSNSPLHF. The CDR3, as DNA: TGTGCCAGCAGCTTAGTGGACAGCAATTCACCCCTCCACTTT.

The V call is TRBV28, the J call TRBJ1-2; 8 bases line up with TRBD1. Looked up from germline, CDR1 is MDHEN and CDR2 is SYDVKM. Losses at the gene ends were 5 bases for V and 5 bases for J; bases not matched to a gene: 4. CDR3 size: 13 residues. The CDR3 DNA follows: TGTGCCAGCAGTGGGACAGGAGGTTATGGCTACACCTTC. Its protein is CASSGTGGYGYTF.

V gene TRBV4-3 combines with J gene TRBJ2-1; no reliable D call. CDR3 length: 11 amino acids. V was trimmed by 1 base and J by 8 bases, leaving 3 bases between them. The germline V gene encodes CDR1 LGHNA and CDR2 YSLEER. CDR3 sequence reads: CASSQGYEQFF. The CDR3, as DNA: TGCGCCAGCAGCCAAGGTTATGAGCAGTTCTTC.

The chain carries TRBV6-2 or TRBV6-3 and TRBJ1-5; D is perhaps TRBD1 (5 bases). The ends were cut back, 6 bases at V and 2 bases at J, with 17 bases in the middle. Germline lookup yields CDR1 MNHEY and CDR2 SVGEGT. This CDR3 contains 16 residues. The CDR3 bases are TGTGCCAGCAGCCGTTTTTTGGGGGAGGGCAATCAGCCCCAGCATTTT. It specifies CASSRFLGEGNQPQHF.